These 18 T cell receptor beta chains share one sample of origin, sequenced in a study of blood T cell repertoires in COVID-19 (dated by TCRdb to the early 2020s). The library was obtained by the immunoSEQ multiplex PCR assay. The source is immuneACCESS, and TCRdb retained only in-frame sequences with V and J called. Part of the clones is not carried over; for the studies checked, unresolved V genes explain less than half of this, and the remainder is unexplained. This sample is represented by over 50,000 clones; 88% of them were singletons. Jointly, the top ten make up approximately 4.7% of the sample. The sequencing input was peripheral blood. The receptors come from a human donor in a cohort sampled during active COVID-19.

The chain carries TRBV11-2 and TRBJ2-1; 7 bases fit TRBD2. CDR3 length equals 16 residues. Looked up from germline, CDR1 is SGHAT and CDR2 is FQNNGV. V lost 6 bases, J lost 6 bases, and 14 bases stayed unmatched. CDR3 sequence (DNA): TGTGCCAGCAGTTACGACTTAGCGGGCGGGGCCAATGAGCAGTTCTTC. Residues: CASSYDLAGGANEQFF. Combining the CDR3 with reference TRBV11-2 and TRBJ2-1 gives the whole variable domain EAGVAQSPRYKIIEKRQSVAFWCNPISGHATLYWYQQILGQGPKLLIQFQNNGVVDDSQLPKDRFSAERLKGVDSTLKIQPAKLEDSAVYLCASSYDLAGGANEQFFGPGTRLTVL.

J is TRBJ2-3 and V is TRBV5-1; 10 bases match TRBD2. The CDR3 runs to 16 residues. Germline V gives CDR1 SGHRS, CDR2 YFSETQ. V lost 4 bases, J lost 3 bases, and 8 bases stayed unmatched. The CDR3 protein is CASSLTSGVVTDTQYF. The DNA for the CDR3 is TGCGCCAGCAGCCTCACTAGCGGGGTAGTTACAGATACGCAGTATTTT.

The gene calls are TRBV24-1 and TRBJ2-1; TRBD1 agrees at 7 bases. The CDR3 contains 15 residues. With 3 bases clipped from V and 8 bases from J, the junction kept 9 bases outside the gene matches. From germline, CDR1 is KGHDR and CDR2 SFDVKD. DNA for the CDR3: TGTGCCACCAGTGATGCGCCGGGACAGTCCCATGAGCAGTTCTTC. Protein sequence: CATSDAPGQSHEQFF.

This chain links TRBV19 with TRBJ2-1, with D perhaps matching TRBD1 (5 bases). CDR1 and CDR2 (germline): LNHDA, SQIVND (reference sequence). Trimming removed 3 bases from V and 7 bases from J, with 16 bases in between. There are 15 residues in the CDR3. The CDR3 here is CASSIRVETLNEQFF. As DNA, the CDR3 is TGTGCCAGTAGTATCAGGGTAGAGACCCTTAATGAGCAGTTCTTC.

The J gene is TRBJ1-2, the V gene TRBV19; 10 nucleotides match TRBD1. This CDR3 spans 17 amino acids. V trimming: 5 bases; J trimming: 1 base; junction bases outside the gene matches: 10. Germline values: CDR1 LNHDA, CDR2 SQIVND (reference sequence). The CDR3 DNA reads as TGTGCCAGTAGTTCCGGGACAGGGGTTCTGGATAACTATGGCTACACCTTC. This sequence encodes CASSSGTGVLDNYGYTF.

This chain uses TRBV7-9 with TRBJ2-5; 14 positions match TRBD2. The CDR3 is 16 residues long. The germline V gene encodes CDR1 SEHNR and CDR2 FQNEAQ (reference sequence). Unmatched junction bases numbered 3, after V lost 5 bases and J lost 1 base. CDR3 bases: TGTGCCAGCAGCCAAGGACTAGCGGGGGGCCAAGAGACCCAGTACTTC. This sequence encodes CASSQGLAGGQETQYF. Looking up the rest from reference TRBV7-9 and TRBJ2-5 gives the full variable domain: DTGVSQNPRHKITKRGQNVTFRCDPISEHNRLYWYRQTLGQGPEFLTYFQNEAQLEKSRLLSDRFSAERPKGSFSTLEIQRTEQGDSAMYLCASSQGLAGGQETQYFGPGTRLLVL.

The chain combines TRBV6-4 with TRBJ2-1; D is possibly TRBD2 (5 bases). CDR1 and CDR2 (germline): MRHNA, SNTAGT. Trimming cost V 0 bases and J 3 bases, with 15 bases left between them. This CDR3 is 17 amino acids long. The CDR3, as DNA: TGTGCCAGCAGTGACTCCTTCCGGGGTGTTAACTACAATGAGCAGTTCTTC. It yields the protein CASSDSFRGVNYNEQFF.

The genes are TRBV9 and TRBJ2-3; TRBD2 matches at 15 bases. V was pared by 0 bases and J by 8 bases, with 7 bases of the junction left unmatched. Germline CDR1 reads SGDLS; CDR2 reads YYNGEE. The CDR3 consists of 17 residues. The CDR3 sequence is CASSVAGTSGGRVTQYF. DNA for the CDR3: TGTGCCAGCAGCGTAGCAGGGACTAGCGGGGGGAGAGTTACGCAGTATTTT.

This rearrangement joins TRBV5-1 to TRBJ2-2; D is possibly TRBD2 (6 bases). The V end was cut by 1 base, the J end by 4 bases, with 14 bases between. The CDR3 is 16 amino acids. The germline gives CDR1 SGHRS, CDR2 YFSETQ. As DNA, the CDR3 is TGCGCCAGCAGCTTGAGTAGGTCGGGAGCCACCGGGGAGCTGTTTTTT. Its protein product is CASSLSRSGATGELFF.

V usage is TRBV10-3 and J usage is TRBJ2-3; 8 bases align to TRBD2. J lost 3 bases, V lost 8 bases, and 7 bases had no gene match. The CDR3 is made up of 14 amino acids. Germline CDR1 and CDR2: ENHRY and SYGVKD. The CDR3 sequence: CAIAAGGGTDTQYF. The CDR3 coding sequence is TGTGCCATCGCTGCGGGGGGAGGGACAGATACGCAGTATTTT.

In its sample, this clone was seen once. The rearrangement joins TRBV5-4 to TRBJ2-7; perhaps TRBD2 as D (5 bases). The germline V and J ends were trimmed by 4 bases and 5 bases, with 19 bases remaining between them. CDR1 is SGHNT and CDR2 is YYREEE in the germline V gene (reference sequence). The CDR3 is 15 amino acids. DNA of the CDR3: TGTGCCAGCAGCCACCGTATCGGGGAAGGAGACGAGCAGTACTTC. Its translation: CASSHRIGEGDEQYF.

The chain employs TRBV7-6 and TRBJ2-7; D is ambiguous. Germline CDR1 and CDR2: SGHVS and FNYEAQ. Trimming shortened V by 5 bases and J by 4 bases, and 9 bases separated the two germline ends. The CDR3 is 12 amino acids. CDR3 DNA: TGTGCCAGCAGCCACAACGGGTACGAGCAGTACTTC. It codes for CASSHNGYEQYF.

The gene calls are TRBV7-2 and TRBJ2-7; a possible D gene is TRBD2 (6 bases). This CDR3 region has 15 residues. Germline V gene sequence: CDR1 SGHTA, CDR2 FQGNSA. The germline V and J ends were trimmed by 1 base and 3 bases, with 13 bases remaining between them. Here the CDR3 reads CASSLGSDGGYEQYF. The CDR3 region has the DNA TGTGCCAGCAGCTTAGGTTCCGACGGGGGCTACGAGCAGTACTTC.

The V gene is TRBV19, the J gene TRBJ2-1; a possible D gene is TRBD1 (7 bases). The ends were cut back, 0 bases at V and 5 bases at J, with 26 bases in the middle. CDR1 and CDR2 from the germline V gene are LNHDA and SQIVND (reference sequence). The CDR3 runs 20 residues. CDR3 sequence: CASSIDLNRGGLAQDNEQFF. CDR3 DNA: TGTGCCAGTAGTATAGATCTGAACAGGGGTGGGCTAGCGCAGGACAATGAGCAGTTCTTC. The variable domain in full, completed from reference TRBV19 and TRBJ2-1, reads DGGITQSPKYLFRKEGQNVTLSCEQNLNHDAMYWYRQDPGQGLRLIYYSQIVNDFQKGDIAEGYSVSREKKESFPLTVTSAQKNPTAFYLCASSIDLNRGGLAQDNEQFFGPGTRLTVL.

The V gene is TRBV6-6, the J gene TRBJ2-3; TRBD2 is a possible D gene (5 bases). V was trimmed by 6 bases and J by 1 base, leaving 8 bases between them. This CDR3 contains 13 residues. The V gene's germline CDR1 is MNHNY and CDR2 SVGAGI (reference sequence). DNA for the CDR3: TGTGCCAGCAGGTCGCGGGGCACAGATACGCAGTATTTT. Protein product: CASRSRGTDTQYF.

The rearrangement joins TRBV5-1 to TRBJ2-1, with unresolved D. V was cut by 0 bases and J by 6 bases, with 10 bases left in between. Germline CDR1 and CDR2: SGHRS and YFSETQ. This CDR3 contains 14 residues. CDR3 loop: CASSLDPGTNEQFF. The CDR3 bases are TGCGCCAGCAGCTTGGACCCGGGTACCAATGAGCAGTTCTTC.

This chain uses TRBV6-6 with TRBJ1-6; 10 bases match TRBD1. V lost 5 bases and J lost 7; bases outside the gene matches: 2. This CDR3 is built from 14 residues. CDR1 and CDR2 (germline): MNHNY, SVGAGI (reference sequence). CDR3 DNA sequence: TGTGCCAGCAGTGAGGGACAGGGGAATTCACCCCTCCACTTT. Protein product: CASSEGQGNSPLHF.

The V gene is TRBV7-2, the J gene TRBJ1-1; D is ambiguous. The CDR3 totals 14 residues. V was trimmed by 2 bases and J by 5 bases, leaving 12 bases between them. Germline CDR1 and CDR2: SGHTA and FQGNSA. The CDR3 region is CASSLNAHNTEAFF. In DNA form, the CDR3 reads TGTGCCAGCAGCTTAAACGCACACAATACTGAAGCTTTCTTT.